The 29 T cell receptor beta chains in this list originate from one sample, sequenced in a study of beta chain features in type 1 diabetes (dated by TCRdb to the late 2010s). Libraries were constructed by the immunoSEQ multiplex PCR assay. All of the isolated RNA was reverse transcribed with the High Capacity cDNA Reverse Transcription Kit, so expressed TCRB transcripts were sequenced. Entries here come from immuneACCESS through TCRdb and include only in-frame sequences with V and J called. Some clones fail to appear in such tables; in the studies checked, an unresolved V gene covers under half of the shortfall, and the cause of the remainder is unknown. The sample table contains over 700,000 clones; only one count was recorded for under 20% of them. Jointly, the top ten make up about 0.02% of the sample. The sample consisted of naive CD4+ T cells from blood. What this sample's cell subset or site label stands for: true naive CD4+ T cells. Source of these receptors: a young woman in good health.

Concerning this clone itself: This sample includes further DNA sequences coding for the same CDR3. V gene TRBV7-6 combines with J gene TRBJ2-5, with 8 bases identical to TRBD2. Germline V gene data show CDR1 as SGHVS and CDR2 as FNYEAQ. This CDR3 contains 15 residues. V trimming: 3 bases; J trimming: 1 base; junction bases outside the gene matches: 4. In nucleotides, the CDR3 is TGTGCCAGCAGCTTGGCGGGGGGCAGCCAAGAGACCCAGTACTTC. Its protein product is CASSLAGGSQETQYF. The variable domain in full, completed from reference TRBV7-6 and TRBJ2-5, reads GAGVSQSPRYKVTKRGQDVALRCDPISGHVSLYWYRQALGQGPEFLTYFNYEAQQDKSGLPNDRFSAERPEGSISTLTIQRTEQRDSAMYRCASSLAGGSQETQYFGPGTRLLVL.

This clone was recorded a few times. V usage is TRBV7-9 and J usage is TRBJ2-1, with D perhaps TRBD2 (5 bases). Germline loops: CDR1 SEHNR, CDR2 FQNEAQ (reference sequence). The CDR3 contains 18 residues. Trimming stripped 5 bases from V and 7 bases from J, with 27 bases between. The CDR3 protein is CASSPLARTVLGGNEQFF. CDR3 DNA: TGTGCCAGCAGCCCCCTAGCCCGAACGGTTTTAGGTGGGAATGAGCAGTTCTTC.

J is TRBJ2-4 and V is TRBV5-8; D not certain. V gave up 6 bases and J gave up 0 bases, with 10 bases separating them. The CDR3 loop spans 14 amino acids. Germline CDR1 is SGHTS and CDR2 is YDEGEE. The CDR3 DNA reads TGTGCCAGCACCGAGGTCCTAGCCAAAAACATTCAGTACTTC. This sequence encodes CASTEVLAKNIQYF.

Notes on this clone: Other DNA sequences of this sample code for an identical CDR3. CDR3: CASSPQENTGELFF. The CDR3 DNA follows: TGTGCCAGCTCACCCCAAGAGAACACCGGGGAGCTGTTTTTT. The chain recombines TRBV18 with TRBJ2-2; D is uncertain. Between the trimmed V and J ends, which lost 3 bases and 1 base, there was a span of 6 bases. The CDR3 loop spans 14 amino acids. CDR1 is KGHSH and CDR2 is LQKENI in the germline V gene. The full variable domain, in which reference TRBV18 and TRBJ2-2 provide the parts outside the CDR3, is NAGVMQNPRHLVRRRGQEARLRCSPMKGHSHVYWYRQLPEEGLKFMVYLQKENIIDESGMPKERFSAEFPKEGPSILRIQQVVRGDSAAYFCASSPQENTGELFFGEGSRLTVL.

This clone has just one count. Here the CDR3 DNA reads TGTGCCAGCAGCTTAACTCAGGGGAGTGGCTACACCTTC. This translates into CASSLTQGSGYTF. The chain links TRBV7-3 to TRBJ1-2; weak D call: TRBD1 (6 bases). Germline CDR1 SGHTA, CDR2 FQGTGA. V lost 0 bases and J 7 bases, leaving 9 bases between the germline ends. CDR3 size: 13 residues.

This clone was observed a few times. This chain connects TRBV2 to TRBJ2-3, with D perhaps matching TRBD2 (6 bases). This CDR3 comprises 15 residues. Trimming removed 4 bases from V and 2 bases from J, with 13 bases in between. CDR1 is SNHLY and CDR2 is FYNNEI in the germline V gene. The CDR3 bases are TGTGCCAGCAGTGCTCTAGCGCCGTCCACAGATACGCAGTATTTT. Encoded protein: CASSALAPSTDTQYF.

The genes are TRBV29-1 and TRBJ2-2, with D possibly TRBD2 on 6 matching bases. V was shortened by 6 bases and J by 0 bases, with 17 bases between the two germline ends. Germline CDR1 and CDR2: SQVTM and ANQGSEA. This CDR3 is built from 16 residues. The CDR3 DNA reads TGCAGCGTAGGCTACTCCGGGACTGCGAACACCGGGGAGCTGTTTTTT. Amino acid sequence: CSVGYSGTANTGELFF.

V gene TRBV11-2 combines with J gene TRBJ2-5; D could derive from TRBD1 or TRBD2 (5 bases each). Germline-derived CDR1 and CDR2 are SGHAT and FQNNGV. Trimming pared 0 bases from V and 7 bases from J, leaving 9 bases between. This CDR3 region has 13 residues. The CDR3 coding sequence is TGTGCCAGCAGCTTAGAGGGACCCAGGACCCAGTACTTC. Amino acid sequence: CASSLEGPRTQYF.

The chain combines TRBV27 with TRBJ1-2; possible D gene TRBD1, 5 bases. CDR1 and CDR2 (germline): MNHEY, SMNVEV (reference sequence). Deletions cut 6 bases from V and 2 bases from J, with 10 bases between. This CDR3 is built from 13 residues. CDR3 sequence reads: CASSRVGNYGYTF. The CDR3 nucleotides read TGTGCCAGCAGCAGGGTGGGGAACTATGGCTACACCTTC.

This clone was counted a few times. V gene TRBV2 combines with J gene TRBJ1-4; TRBD1 agrees at 8 bases. With 6 bases clipped from V and 6 bases from J, the junction kept 18 bases outside the gene matches. CDR3 size: 18 residues. CDR1 and CDR2 (germline): SNHLY, FYNNEI. CDR3 nucleotides: TGTGCCAGCAGGGCCCTCCGGGACAGGCGTCGAGAAGATGAAAAACTGTTTTTT. Its protein is CASRALRDRRREDEKLFF.

This clone was seen more than once but under ten times. This rearrangement joins TRBV6-5 to TRBJ1-5; D not resolved. This CDR3 has 13 residues. The V end was cut by 6 bases, the J end by 7 bases, with 13 bases between. Germline V CDR1 and CDR2: MNHEY, SVGAGI. The CDR3 spells CASSTSGSQPQHF. CDR3 coding DNA: TGTGCCAGCAGCACCTCCGGGAGCCAGCCCCAGCATTTT.

A few counts support this clone. The J gene is TRBJ2-5, the V gene TRBV9; D may correspond to TRBD1 or TRBD2 (6 bases each). CDR3 length: 15 residues. Trimming cost V 0 bases and J 5 bases, with 14 bases left between them. Germline CDR1 is SGDLS and CDR2 is YYNGEE. The CDR3 spells CASSVGLGGHETQYF. DNA for the CDR3: TGTGCCAGCAGCGTAGGACTAGGGGGTCATGAGACCCAGTACTTC.

This clone was observed a handful of times. The chain is built from TRBV7-3 and TRBJ2-7; D remains ambiguous. The CDR3 totals 11 residues. CDR1 and CDR2 from the germline V gene are SGHTA and FQGTGA. Trimming took 4 bases from V and 6 from J, leaving 7 bases between them. CDR3: CASSSDGEQYF. The DNA for the CDR3 is TGTGCCAGCAGCTCGGACGGCGAGCAGTACTTC.

This clone was detected a few times. The V call is TRBV4-3, the J call TRBJ2-2; D is unresolved. Germline V CDR1 and CDR2: LGHNA, YSLEER. The CDR3 covers 13 residues. With 3 bases removed from V and 5 bases from J, the gap between germline ends came to 7 bases. The DNA for the CDR3 is TGCGCCAGCAGCCATCCCACGACCGGGGAGCTGTTTTTT. Translated, it gives CASSHPTTGELFF.

The V gene is TRBV7-9, the J gene TRBJ2-5; possible D gene TRBD2, 6 bases. The J call may be wrong; the DNA end is better matched by TRBJ2-7. This CDR3 comprises 16 residues. CDR1 and CDR2 from the germline V gene are SEHNR and FQNEAQ (reference sequence). CDR3 in DNA: TGTGCCAGCAGCTGGGGCGGGGCAGGAAGCTCCTACGAGCAGTACTTC. Its translation: CASSWGGAGSSYEQYF.

The chain recombines TRBV7-2 with TRBJ2-3; D ambiguous. Between the trimmed V and J ends, which lost 1 base and 2 bases, there was a span of 13 bases. Per the germline V gene, CDR1 is SGHTA and CDR2 is FQGNSA. CDR3 length: 16 residues. CDR3 in amino acids: CASSLEVSLATDTQYF. CDR3 nucleotides: TGTGCCAGCAGCTTAGAAGTCAGCCTGGCCACAGATACGCAGTATTTT.

The chain uses TRBV6-1 and TRBJ2-5, with 7 bases identical to TRBD2. The CDR3 sequence is 14 residues long. Trimming cost V 6 bases and J 1 base; bases outside gene matches: 5. Germline CDR1 and CDR2: MNHNS and SASEGT. CDR3 protein: CASRRGLTQETQYF. In DNA form, the CDR3 reads TGTGCCAGCAGAAGGGGACTAACCCAAGAGACCCAGTACTTC.

In its sample, this clone was seen a few times. The rearrangement links TRBV7-8 to TRBJ1-2, with 7 positions matching TRBD1. The CDR3 spans 15 residues. Germline trimming cut 6 bases from V and 8 bases from J; bases unmatched to any gene: 15. Germline lookup yields CDR1 SGHVS and CDR2 FQNEAQ. CDR3 residues: CASSLPRQGLSGYTF. Written as DNA, the CDR3 is TGTGCCAGCAGTCTTCCACGACAGGGTCTTTCCGGCTACACCTTC.

The rearrangement uses TRBV4-1 and TRBJ2-1; tentative D call: TRBD2 (6 bases). CDR3 length equals 20 residues. CDR1 MGHRA and CDR2 YSYEKL come from the germline V gene. The V and J ends lost 1 base and 0 bases respectively, with 22 bases between them. The CDR3 sequence is CASSQGRLVAMGSSYNEQFF. The CDR3 DNA reads as TGCGCCAGCAGCCAAGGAAGACTAGTCGCAATGGGGAGCTCCTACAATGAGCAGTTCTTC.

V gene TRBV7-9 combines with J gene TRBJ2-1; 7 bases are shared with TRBD2. The ends lost 3 bases at V and 3 bases at J; junction bases unmatched: 2. CDR3 length equals 14 residues. From germline, CDR1 is SEHNR and CDR2 FQNEAQ (reference sequence). The CDR3: CASSFERDYNEQFF. CDR3 DNA: TGTGCCAGCAGCTTCGAGCGGGACTACAATGAGCAGTTCTTC. Looking up the rest from reference TRBV7-9 and TRBJ2-1 gives the full variable domain: DTGVSQNPRHKITKRGQNVTFRCDPISEHNRLYWYRQTLGQGPEFLTYFQNEAQLEKSRLLSDRFSAERPKGSFSTLEIQRTEQGDSAMYLCASSFERDYNEQFFGPGTRLTVL.

This clone was recorded a few times. Other nucleotide sequences in the sample specify the same CDR3. The chain combines TRBV18 with TRBJ2-3; D gene uncertain. Trimming cost V 3 bases and J 3 bases, with 4 bases left between them. Germline assignment: CDR1 KGHSH and CDR2 LQKENI. CDR3 length: 12 amino acids. In DNA form, the CDR3 reads TGTGCCAGCTCACCTTCGACAGATACGCAGTATTTT. It codes for CASSPSTDTQYF.

This clone was seen only a few times. The genes are TRBV12-5 and TRBJ2-1; D might be TRBD2 (6 bases). The V gene lost 6 bases and the J gene lost 6 bases, with 15 bases spanning the gap. The CDR3 totals 14 residues. Germline V CDR1 and CDR2: LGHNT, FRNRAP. The CDR3 sequence is CASGPSGSVNEQFF. The CDR3 bases are TGTGCTAGTGGACCGAGCGGGTCGGTCAATGAGCAGTTCTTC. Full variable domain (missing parts from reference TRBV12-5 and TRBJ2-1): DARVTQTPRHKVTEMGQEVTMRCQPILGHNTVFWYRQTMMQGLELLAYFRNRAPLDDSGMPKDRFSAEMPDATLATLKIQPSEPRDSAVYFCASGPSGSVNEQFFGPGTRLTVL.

The chain combines TRBV2 with TRBJ1-1; D possibly corresponds to TRBD1 (5 bases). The V end lost 7 bases, the J end lost 1 base, and 16 bases lay between the germline ends. The CDR3 loop spans 15 amino acids. Germline CDR1 reads SNHLY; CDR2 reads FYNNEI. DNA for the CDR3: TGTGCCAGCACTGCCCGGGAGGGGCGGAACACTGAAGCTTTCTTT. Translation gives CASTAREGRNTEAFF.

This clone appeared a few times. The rearrangement joins TRBV7-9 to TRBJ1-2; perhaps TRBD1 as D (5 bases). CDR3 length: 13 residues. Germline loops: CDR1 SEHNR, CDR2 FQNEAQ (reference sequence). The V and J ends lost 2 bases and 6 bases respectively, with 10 bases between them. DNA of the CDR3: TGTGCCAGCAGCTTATCAGGGTATGATGGCTACACCTTC. Its protein is CASSLSGYDGYTF.

For the CDR3, the DNA is TGTGCCAGCAGCTTTTCCCGCTTCCTAGACAATGAGCAGTTCTTC. It is translated as CASSFSRFLDNEQFF. The gene calls are TRBV5-6 and TRBJ2-1; D remains unclear. The germline gives CDR1 SGHDT, CDR2 YYEEEE. This CDR3 has 15 residues. V was trimmed by 2 bases and J by 5 bases, leaving 14 bases between them. The full variable domain, with the rest looked up from reference TRBV5-6 and TRBJ2-1, is DAGVTQSPTHLIKTRGQQVTLRCSPKSGHDTVSWYQQALGQGPQFIFQYYEEEERQRGNFPDRFSGHQFPNYSSELNVNALLLGDSALYLCASSFSRFLDNEQFFGPGTRLTVL.

This clone has a handful of counts. The chain has TRBV27 and TRBJ1-5; the D is unclear. Trimming left V 6 bases short and J 0 bases short, with 21 bases between. The CDR3 totals 18 residues. Germline CDR1 and CDR2: MNHEY and SMNVEV (reference sequence). The CDR3 coding sequence is TGTGCCAGCAGCGAAAGGAATTCCGCTATCTATAGCAATCAGCCCCAGCATTTT. Its protein product is CASSERNSAIYSNQPQHF.

The V gene is TRBV18, the J gene TRBJ2-3, with TRBD2 matching over 9 bases. Germline trimming cut 3 bases from V and 4 bases from J; bases unmatched to any gene: 8. The length of the CDR3 is 16 residues. Germline lookup yields CDR1 KGHSH and CDR2 LQKENI. CDR3 nucleotide sequence: TGTGCCAGCTCACCGTTAGCGGGAGCCAACCCAGATACGCAGTATTTT. Encoded protein: CASSPLAGANPDTQYF.

This clone was counted between two and nine times. The gene calls are TRBV13 and TRBJ2-6; D tentatively fits TRBD1 or TRBD2 (6 bases each). The CDR3 has 18 amino acids. V gave up 6 bases and J gave up 0 bases, with 18 bases separating them. Germline loops: CDR1 PRHDT, CDR2 FYEKMQ (reference sequence). The CDR3 sequence: CASRPEGRGSSGANVLTF. The CDR3 coding sequence is TGTGCCAGCAGGCCGGAGGGCAGGGGAAGCTCTGGGGCCAACGTCCTGACTTTC. Variable domain in full (rest from reference TRBV13 and TRBJ2-6): AAGVIQSPRHLIKEKRETATLKCYPIPRHDTVYWYQQGPGQDPQFLISFYEKMQSDKGSIPDRFSAQQFSDYHSELNMSSLELGDSALYFCASRPEGRGSSGANVLTFGAGSRLTVL.

The chain joins TRBV5-4 to TRBJ2-1; D may be TRBD2 (6 bases). CDR3 length equals 15 residues. Trimming pared 4 bases from V and 5 bases from J, leaving 16 bases between. The germline gives CDR1 SGHNT, CDR2 YYREEE (reference sequence). The CDR3 is CASSVGGLGNNEQFF. The CDR3 region has the DNA TGTGCCAGCAGCGTGGGGGGACTGGGTAACAATGAGCAGTTCTTC. Drawing the rest from reference TRBV5-4 and TRBJ2-1, the complete variable domain is ETGVTQSPTHLIKTRGQQVTLRCSSQSGHNTVSWYQQALGQGPQFIFQYYREEENGRGNFPPRFSGLQFPNYSSELNVNALELDDSALYLCASSVGGLGNNEQFFGPGTRLTVL.